This T cell receptor (beta chain) was sequenced in a study of regulatory T cells in long-lasting Graves disease. On the study more broadly: New Graves' disease cases had less than 3 months of antithyroid drugs.

Between the trimmed V and J ends, which lost 1 base and 7 bases, there was a span of 13 bases. The CDR3 runs 14 residues. The V gene's germline CDR1 is SGHAT and CDR2 FQNNGV. In its sample, this clonotype was seen many times. Time point here: newly diagnosed GD, antithyroid drugs for less than 3 months. Researchers made the TCR library from RNA that was extracted from PBMCs. Combining iRepertoire HTBI primers with Arm-PCR of CDR3 regions, the authors built TCR beta libraries. TCRdb itself ran the multiplex PCR reads through MiXCR, one entry per CDR3 protein. This sample has approximately 540,000 distinct CDR3 sequences, with around 11% found just once. These data are also associated with another study on T cells in Graves' hyperthyroidism and ophthalmopathy.

The rearrangement uses TRBV11-2 and TRBJ2-5; D is ambiguous. Material: peripheral blood mononuclear cells (PBMCs), obtained at new diagnosis, from a patient treated with antithyroid drugs. The clonotype originates from a woman in her 30s with Graves disease. The CDR3 DNA follows: TGTGCCAGCAGCTTAGTAAAGGATAAAGGGACCCAGTACTTC. Encoded protein: CASSLVKDKGTQYF.